This TCR beta chain is from a study of patients and donors after allogeneic stem cell transplantation. From the RT-PCR reads, TCRdb called clonotypes with MiXCR, one entry per CDR3 protein. The sample yields approximately 250,000 distinct CDR3 sequences, less than 15% seen once. V shed 6 bases and J shed 6 bases, with 18 bases lying between them. Germline V gives CDR1 LGHDT, CDR2 YNNKEL (reference sequence). There are 15 residues in the CDR3. The sequencing sample was made of blood, either unsorted or a sorted T cell fraction (not recorded which). The J gene is TRBJ2-1, the V gene TRBV3-1; TRBD1 or TRBD2 may be the D gene (5 bases each). The sequence came from a human donor who was either an allogeneic HSCT recipient or a stem cell or donor lymphocyte infusion donor (not recorded which). It is not recorded whose cells these are; they may come from a transplant donor. The CDR3 protein is CASSHETGTFNEQFF. In DNA form, the CDR3 reads TGTGCCAGCAGTCATGAAACCGGGACCTTCAATGAGCAGTTCTTC.